The 22 T cell receptor beta chains given below trace back to one sample, sequenced in a study of blood T cell repertoires in COVID-19. Repertoires were generated with immunoSEQ multiplex PCR, while TCRdb's copy carries only in-frame clones and drops some. The sample carries roughly 250,000 clones, around 89% recorded once. Sequencing used peripheral blood. Receptors originate from a woman aged 40 to 49 with acute or convalescent COVID-19.

This chain uses TRBV2 with TRBJ2-5; unclear D gene. V lost 6 bases to trimming and J lost 4 bases, with 12 bases between them. This CDR3 is built from 13 residues. Germline CDR1 and CDR2: SNHLY and FYNNEI. The CDR3 DNA reads TGTGCCAGCAGCGCCGTGGGCGCAGAGACCCAGTACTTC. This gives the protein CASSAVGAETQYF.

The chain carries TRBV3-1 (or the pseudogene TRBV3-2) and TRBJ2-5; TRBD2 might be the D (6 bases). The V gene lost 1 base and the J gene lost 3 bases, with 12 bases spanning the gap. Germline assignment: CDR1 LGHDT and CDR2 YNNKEL (reference sequence). The CDR3 consists of 15 residues. The CDR3 spells CASSQGNGGKETQYF. In nucleotides, the CDR3 is TGTGCCAGCAGCCAAGGAAACGGGGGTAAAGAGACCCAGTACTTC.

V is TRBV24-1 and J is TRBJ1-1, with a possible D match to TRBD1 (6 bases). The CDR3 loop spans 13 amino acids. The V end lost 5 bases, the J end lost 5 bases, and 11 bases lay between the germline ends. CDR1 and CDR2 from the germline V gene are KGHDR and SFDVKD. The CDR3 DNA is TGTGCCACCAGTGGCTTCCAGGGGACTGAAGCTTTCTTT. It translates to CATSGFQGTEAFF.

The chain's CDR3 is CASSQVWGSGINTGELFF. The CDR3 DNA reads TGTGCCAGCAGCCAAGTGTGGGGTAGCGGGATCAACACCGGGGAGCTGTTTTTT. The V gene is TRBV3-1 (or the pseudogene TRBV3-2), the J gene TRBJ2-2; TRBD2 matches 8 bases. The germline V gene encodes CDR1 LGHDT and CDR2 YNNKEL (reference sequence). This CDR3 is built from 18 residues. Germline trimming cut 1 base from V and 2 bases from J; bases unmatched to any gene: 9.

The chain combines TRBV24-1 with TRBJ1-2; D is ambiguous. The germline V gene encodes CDR1 KGHDR and CDR2 SFDVKD. CDR3 length: 14 residues. Trimming shortened V by 1 base and J by 2 bases, and 7 bases separated the two germline ends. In DNA form, the CDR3 reads TGTGCCACCAGTGATTTCTTATTAAACTATGGCTACACCTTC. Its translation is CATSDFLLNYGYTF.

The chain has TRBV10-1 and TRBJ1-1; tentative D call: TRBD1 (5 bases). The germline V and J ends were trimmed by 2 bases and 0 bases, with 7 bases remaining between them. The CDR3 consists of 14 residues. Germline CDR1 WNHNN, CDR2 SYGVQD (reference sequence). The CDR3 nucleotides read TGCGCCAGCAGTGAGACAGGACTGAACACTGAAGCTTTCTTT. Translating gives CASSETGLNTEAFF.

The DNA for the CDR3 is TGCGCCAGCAGCTCGTACCAAGAGACCCAGTACTTC. Protein sequence: CASSSYQETQYF. V and J are TRBV5-1 and TRBJ2-5; no definite D call. The CDR3 totals 12 residues. In germline, CDR1 is SGHRS, CDR2 YFSETQ. V lost 3 bases and J lost 0, with 3 bases in between.

The chain links TRBV5-6 to TRBJ2-7, with D maybe TRBD2 (5 bases). Germline V lookup: CDR1 SGHDT, CDR2 YYEEEE. Trimming took off 4 bases at V and 6 bases at J, with 17 bases between the two ends. CDR3 size: 14 residues. CDR3: CASSLTGIKGEQYV. CDR3 coding DNA: TGTGCCAGCAGCCTTACCGGGATCAAAGGCGAGCAGTACGTC.

The DNA of the CDR3 is TGTGCCAGCAGTTACACGGACAGGGGGCGAAGCGAAGCTTTCTTT. As protein: CASSYTDRGRSEAFF. The chain uses TRBV6-5 and TRBJ1-1, with TRBD1 matching 11 bases. Germline CDR1 reads MNHEY; CDR2 reads SVGAGI. CDR3 length equals 15 residues. The V and J ends lost 2 bases and 8 bases, in that order; junction bases with no gene match: 7.

The chain couples TRBV11-2 to TRBJ1-1; no clear D gene. Germline CDR1 reads SGHAT; CDR2 reads FQNNGV. This CDR3 contains 14 residues. With 5 bases removed from V and 4 bases from J, the gap between germline ends came to 14 bases. This CDR3 is CASSPRPEGTEAFF. The CDR3 coding sequence is TGTGCCAGCAGCCCTCGCCCCGAGGGCACTGAAGCTTTCTTT.

V is TRBV27 and J is TRBJ2-7, with D unresolved. CDR1 is MNHEY, CDR2 SMNVEV, per germline (reference sequence). The CDR3 runs 14 residues. Trimming stripped 0 bases from V and 2 bases from J, with 8 bases between. The CDR3 here is CASSLSYATYEQYV. Written as DNA, the CDR3 is TGTGCCAGCAGTTTATCCTATGCAACCTACGAGCAGTACGTC.

The chain is built from TRBV5-6 and TRBJ1-4, with 9 nucleotides matching TRBD1. Germline V gene lookup returns CDR1 SGHDT and CDR2 YYEEEE. With 6 bases clipped from V and 8 bases from J, the junction kept 8 bases outside the gene matches. The CDR3 has 14 residues. The CDR3 loop is CASNRGLEGEKLFF. CDR3 sequence (DNA): TGTGCCAGCAACAGGGGGCTGGAGGGCGAAAAACTGTTTTTT.

The chain has TRBV7-2 and TRBJ1-1; 8 positions match TRBD1. CDR1 is SGHTA and CDR2 is FQGNSA in the germline V gene. This CDR3 has 14 amino acids. V lost 5 bases to trimming and J lost 3 bases; unmatched junction nucleotides: 5. CDR3 sequence (DNA): TGTGCCAGCAGCAGGACAGGGAGGGACACTGAAGCTTTCTTT. It encodes CASSRTGRDTEAFF.

The V gene is TRBV1, the J gene TRBJ2-5; TRBD2 is the table's D call, not checked against the DNA. TRBV1 is a listed pseudogene. The CDR3 length is 12 residues. The CDR3 DNA is TGCACCACCCGGGACTCCATTAGGACCCAGTACTTC. It specifies CTTRDSIRTQYF.

This chain joins TRBV5-6 and TRBJ1-1; possibly TRBD1 for D (6 bases). V was clipped by 3 bases and J by 4 bases, with 16 bases between them. Germline CDR1 and CDR2: SGHDT and YYEEEE. There are 15 residues in the CDR3. The DNA of the CDR3 is TGTGCCAGCAGCTGGGAACAGGGAATCAGCACTGAAGCTTTCTTT. This codes for CASSWEQGISTEAFF. Supplemented by reference TRBV5-6 and TRBJ1-1, the full variable domain reads DAGVTQSPTHLIKTRGQQVTLRCSPKSGHDTVSWYQQALGQGPQFIFQYYEEEERQRGNFPDRFSGHQFPNYSSELNVNALLLGDSALYLCASSWEQGISTEAFFGQGTRLTVV.

The V gene is TRBV9, the J gene TRBJ1-1; D not resolved. V was cut by 3 bases and J by 6 bases, with 12 bases left in between. Per the germline V gene, CDR1 is SGDLS and CDR2 is YYNGEE. The CDR3 is 13 amino acids. CDR3 amino acids: CASSAADGSEAFF. In DNA, the CDR3 is TGTGCCAGCAGCGCTGCCGACGGGTCTGAAGCTTTCTTT. The full variable domain, completed using reference TRBV9 and TRBJ1-1, is DSGVTQTPKHLITATGQRVTLRCSPRSGDLSVYWYQQSLDQGLQFLIQYYNGEERAKGNILERFSAQQFPDLHSELNLSSLELGDSALYFCASSAADGSEAFFGQGTRLTVV.

The chain uses TRBV29-1 and TRBJ1-3; D is uncertain. The length of the CDR3 is 14 residues. The V and J ends lost 7 bases and 0 bases respectively, with 13 bases between them. Germline V gene sequence: CDR1 SQVTM, CDR2 ANQGSEA. CDR3 loop: CSAQTGDSGNTIYF. As DNA, the CDR3 is TGCAGCGCGCAGACTGGAGACTCTGGAAACACCATATATTTT.

The chain links TRBV18 to TRBJ1-6; 8 nucleotides match TRBD1. The CDR3 consists of 14 residues. Germline assignment: CDR1 KGHSH and CDR2 LQKENI. The V gene end was trimmed by 8 bases and the J gene end by 3 bases; junction bases not matched to a gene: 3. The CDR3 sequence: CASQGADYNSPLHF. CDR3 DNA: TGTGCCAGCCAGGGGGCGGACTATAATTCACCCCTCCACTTT.

This chain joins TRBV10-3 and TRBJ2-3; TRBD2 agrees at 12 bases. After removal of 0 bases from V and 0 bases from J, the junction contained 4 bases not matched to a gene. Germline V gene sequence: CDR1 ENHRY, CDR2 SYGVKD. This CDR3 region has 18 residues. The CDR3 bases are TGTGCCATCAGTGAGTCGAGGGGACTAGCGGGTAGCACAGATACGCAGTATTTT. Its translation is CAISESRGLAGSTDTQYF.

The CDR3 nucleotides are TGTGCCAGCGGGCGGCGGGGGCCCTACGAGCAGTACGTC. The encoded protein is CASGRRGPYEQYV. This chain joins TRBV25-1 and TRBJ2-7; the D gene is possibly TRBD2 (7 bases). Trimming stripped 8 bases from V and 2 bases from J, with 13 bases between. The germline V gene has CDR1 MGHDK and CDR2 SYGVNS. This CDR3 has 13 amino acids.

This chain uses TRBV3-1 (or the pseudogene TRBV3-2) with TRBJ1-5; the D is unclear. The CDR3 is 14 amino acids. Trimming removed 1 base at V and 3 bases at J, with 7 bases between. In germline, CDR1 is LGHDT, CDR2 YNNKEL (reference sequence). The CDR3 sequence is CASSQGRINQPQHF. The DNA for the CDR3 is TGTGCCAGCAGCCAAGGGCGGATCAATCAGCCCCAGCATTTT.

The V and J genes are TRBV9 and TRBJ2-1; 10 bases line up with TRBD2. CDR1 and CDR2 (germline): SGDLS, YYNGEE. The junction had 6 bases not matched to a gene; V was cut back by 3 bases and J by 6 bases. This CDR3 comprises 15 residues. The DNA for the CDR3 is TGTGCCAGCAGCGACAGCGGGGGGGCCCTCAATGAGCAGTTCTTC. It is translated as CASSDSGGALNEQFF.